This T cell receptor beta chain was retrieved from a study of OX40 agonist ivuxolimab in advanced cancers. Background on the whole study: The costimulatory receptor OX40 (CD134) was targeted by ivuxolimab, a fully human IgG2 agonistic monoclonal antibody. A male proportion of 75% to 85% and a mean age of around 60 years, ranging from about 20 to 80, were recorded for the dose-escalation cohort. The paper covers the monotherapy dose-escalation part of the phase I ivuxolimab trial, which included N of about 50 patients. Intravenous ivuxolimab was administered to patients every 2 weeks at six dose levels: 0.01, 0.1, 0.3, 1.5, 3 and 10 mg/kg. Prior anti-PD-1, anti-PD-L1 or anti-CTLA-4 therapy was permitted, and checkpoint inhibitors had been received by around 39% of dose-escalation patients. The purpose of peripheral TCRbeta sequencing was to test whether ivuxolimab changed TCR sequence diversity and led to clonal T-cell expansion. Three dose-escalation patients achieved partial responses, one with hepatocellular carcinoma and two with cutaneous melanoma. Of the roughly 51 dose-escalation patients, hepatocellular carcinoma was present in approximately 20, melanoma in roughly 15, renal cell carcinoma in 9 and head and neck cancer in 9. Overall results and qualifications from the work: Low levels of normalized T-cell clonal expansion were also shown by some nonresponding patients. In the 0.1-3.0 mg/kg groups, partial responders were among the patients with the lowest normalized peripheral clonal expansion, particularly in CD8+ T cells. Which antigens the clonally expanded peripheral T cells were specific for was not determined. After ivuxolimab, CD8+ T cells had more expanded clones than CD4+ T cells on average. At doses of 0.1 to 3.0 mg/kg, clonal expansion of both CD4+ and CD8+ T cells in blood was seen between baseline and week 6.

Genomic DNA was isolated from the sorted cells so that the TCRbeta CDR3 region could be sequenced. The immunoSEQ Assay was used to sequence the TCRbeta CDR3 regions. As stored in TCRdb, this immuneACCESS dataset retains in-frame rearrangements with V and J assigned. A fraction of the clones does not appear; measured against another copy, unresolved V genes explain less than half of the discrepancy, and the remainder lacks a known reason. The sample has 73,000 or so clones on record, 92% of them singletons. Roughly 10% of the sample rests with the top ten. Patients with a history of autoimmune disease or receiving systemic immunosuppression were excluded from the trial. In every dose cohort, peripheral blood was drawn for TCR sequencing at baseline, cycle 4 day 1, and cycle 7 day 1. Samples were obtained from an open-label, multicenter, first-in-human phase I dose-escalation trial of ivuxolimab. Adults with locally advanced or metastatic melanoma, renal cell carcinoma, hepatocellular carcinoma or head and neck squamous cell carcinoma were enrolled in the trial. Before TCR sequencing, CD4+ and CD8+ T cells were separately sorted from peripheral blood.

This clone was observed a single time. Its antigen is unknown. Base-call qualities are not available, and no considerably larger clone is one nucleotide away. The sample consisted of CD4+ or CD8+ T cells sorted from blood, taken in a trial of the OX40 agonist ivuxolimab. This TCR was recovered from an adult with an advanced solid tumor such as melanoma, head and neck, liver or kidney cancer.

CDR3 loop: CASSYSSGNQPQHF. In nucleotides, the sequence is TGTGCCAGCAGTTACTCGTCGGGGAATCAGCCCCAGCATTTT. The rearranged chain carries TRBV6-6 and TRBJ1-5; confidence is insufficient to name the D gene. V is pared back by 0 bases and J by 4 bases, with 7 bases lying between the germline termini. The CDR3, from cysteine to phenylalanine, totals 14 residues. Only the CDR3 region is kept as DNA, spanning 42 bases read in frame from base 1. Based on the germline V gene (reference sequence), the CDR1 and CDR2 sequences are MNHNY and SVGAGI.